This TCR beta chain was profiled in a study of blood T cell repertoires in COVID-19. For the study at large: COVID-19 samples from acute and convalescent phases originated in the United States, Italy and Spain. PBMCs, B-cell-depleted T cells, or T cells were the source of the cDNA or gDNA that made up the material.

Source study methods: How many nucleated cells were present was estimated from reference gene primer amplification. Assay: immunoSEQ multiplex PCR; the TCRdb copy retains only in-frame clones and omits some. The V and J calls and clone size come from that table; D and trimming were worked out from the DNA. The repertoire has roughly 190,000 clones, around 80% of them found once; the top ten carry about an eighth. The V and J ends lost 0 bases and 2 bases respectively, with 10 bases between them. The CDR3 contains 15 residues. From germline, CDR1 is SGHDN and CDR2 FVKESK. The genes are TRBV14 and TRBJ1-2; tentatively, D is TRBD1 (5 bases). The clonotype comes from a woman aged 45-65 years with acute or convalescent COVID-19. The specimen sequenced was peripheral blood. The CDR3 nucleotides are TGTGCCAGCAGCCAAGATCTCGCAGGGAACTATGGCTACACCTTC. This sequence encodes CASSQDLAGNYGYTF.